Presented here are 17 T cell receptor beta chains from one specimen sequenced in a study of blood T cell repertoires in COVID-19. Profiling relied on immunoSEQ multiplex PCR, and the TCRdb table lists in-frame clones only, not all of them. Of some 200,000 clones in the sample, around 80% were seen once. What was sequenced was PBMCs or T cells enriched from blood (not recorded which). These receptors all come from a woman aged 50 to 65 who had recovered from COVID-19.

This clone was seen at least ten times. The chain has TRBV4-2 and TRBJ2-7; tentatively, D is TRBD2 (5 bases). Per germline, CDR1 LGHNA and CDR2 YNFKEQ. The V gene lost 0 bases and the J gene lost 5 bases, with 11 bases spanning the gap. The CDR3 contains 14 residues. CDR3 nucleotides: TGTGCCAGCAGCCAAGAAGGCACTAGAAACGAGCAGTACTTC. Its protein product is CASSQEGTRNEQYF.

This chain connects TRBV2 to TRBJ2-5; the D gene is possibly TRBD1 (5 bases). Germline V lookup: CDR1 SNHLY, CDR2 FYNNEI. The V end lost 4 bases, the J end lost 3 bases, and 9 bases lay between the germline ends. The CDR3 runs to 13 residues. Here the CDR3 DNA reads TGTGCCAGCAGTGTGGGCAGGGAAGAGACCCAGTACTTC. Encoded protein: CASSVGREETQYF.

This clone was counted between two and nine times. V gene TRBV5-1 combines with J gene TRBJ2-1; 8 positions match TRBD1. This CDR3 is built from 14 residues. Losses at the gene ends were 0 bases for V and 9 bases for J; bases not matched to a gene: 5. Germline V gene lookup returns CDR1 SGHRS and CDR2 YFSETQ. The CDR3 here is CASSLGQGASEQFF. Here the CDR3 DNA reads TGCGCCAGCAGCTTGGGGCAGGGGGCGAGTGAGCAGTTCTTC.

The J gene is TRBJ1-1, the V gene TRBV11-2; a weak D match, TRBD1 (6 bases). The germline gives CDR1 SGHAT, CDR2 FQNNGV. The CDR3 has 14 residues. V lost 5 bases and J 6 bases, leaving 16 bases between the germline ends. DNA of the CDR3: TGTGCCAGCAGCAAACAGGGTGGGAAGTCTGAAGCTTTCTTT. Its protein product is CASSKQGGKSEAFF.

The chain employs TRBV7-9 and TRBJ2-1; D uncertain. The CDR3 is 16 residues long. CDR1 is SEHNR, CDR2 FQNEAQ, per germline (reference sequence). Trimming shortened V by 6 bases and J by 0 bases, and 15 bases separated the two germline ends. CDR3 protein: CASSNYLGSSYNEQFF. CDR3 coding DNA: TGTGCCAGCAGTAATTATCTCGGGTCCTCCTACAATGAGCAGTTCTTC.

This clone was seen only once. The chain is built from TRBV28 and TRBJ1-2; D unresolved. Between the trimmed V and J ends, which lost 7 bases and 8 bases, there was a span of 14 bases. Germline assignment: CDR1 MDHEN and CDR2 SYDVKM. This CDR3 region has 12 residues. CDR3 loop: CASTAERGGYTF. The CDR3 bases are TGTGCCAGCACCGCCGAACGAGGCGGCTACACCTTC.

The chain carries TRBV11-2 and TRBJ2-7, with D maybe TRBD2 (6 bases). The germline gives CDR1 SGHAT, CDR2 FQNNGV. The CDR3 extends over 13 amino acids. Deletions cut 2 bases from V and 6 bases from J, with 11 bases between. The chain's CDR3 is CASSLPGTGEQYF. CDR3 nucleotide sequence: TGTGCCAGCAGCTTACCGGGGACTGGCGAGCAGTACTTC.

The rearrangement links TRBV27 to TRBJ2-7, with TRBD1 matching 8 bases. CDR3 length: 13 amino acids. V lost 6 bases to trimming and J lost 6 bases; unmatched junction nucleotides: 7. Germline V lookup: CDR1 MNHEY, CDR2 SMNVEV (reference sequence). The CDR3 DNA reads as TGTGCCAGCAGACTGACAGGGGTCAGCGAGCAGTACTTC. Protein: CASRLTGVSEQYF.

This clone has only one observation. This chain joins TRBV20-1 and TRBJ1-2; D uncertain. The length of the CDR3 is 11 residues. CDR1 and CDR2 from the germline V gene are DFQATT and SNEGSKA (reference sequence). Trimming took off 4 bases at V and 7 bases at J, with 10 bases between the two ends. The DNA for the CDR3 is TGCAGTGCTAAAGCCACGGGTGGCTACACCTTC. Residues: CSAKATGGYTF.

This clone was seen at least ten times. The chain employs TRBV2 and TRBJ2-7, with TRBD1 identical over 10 bases. Germline loops: CDR1 SNHLY, CDR2 FYNNEI. The CDR3 has 15 residues. V was pared by 4 bases and J by 7 bases, with 10 bases of the junction left unmatched. The CDR3 coding sequence is TGTGCCAGCAGTGTAAAGGGACAGGGGCAAGGGGAGCAGTACTTC. Its translation: CASSVKGQGQGEQYF. Using reference TRBV2 and TRBJ2-7 for the parts outside the CDR3, the full variable domain is EPEVTQTPSHQVTQMGQEVILRCVPISNHLYFYWYRQILGQKVEFLVSFYNNEISEKSEIFDDQFSVERPDGSNFTLKIRSTKLEDSAMYFCASSVKGQGQGEQYFGPGTRLTVT.

The V gene is TRBV6-5, the J gene TRBJ1-5, with D perhaps matching TRBD1 (6 bases). The germline V and J ends were trimmed by 5 bases and 6 bases, with 14 bases remaining between them. The CDR3 is 14 amino acids. Looked up from germline, CDR1 is MNHEY and CDR2 is SVGAGI. In DNA, the CDR3 is TGTGCCAGCAGTACACAGGGTACGGGTCAGCCCCAGCATTTT. It specifies CASSTQGTGQPQHF.

This clone was picked up a small number of times. The chain is built from TRBV28 and TRBJ1-3; no clear D. V lost 1 base to trimming and J lost 7 bases, with 14 bases between them. The length of the CDR3 is 15 residues. CDR1 MDHEN and CDR2 SYDVKM come from the germline V gene. DNA of the CDR3: TGTGCCAGCAGTTTATTGGGGAGCGACTACAACACCATATATTTT. Protein product: CASSLLGSDYNTIYF. The full variable domain, its missing parts supplied by reference TRBV28 and TRBJ1-3, is DVKVTQSSRYLVKRTGEKVFLECVQDMDHENMFWYRQDPGLGLRLIYFSYDVKMKEKGDIPEGYSVSREKKERFSLILESASTNQTSMYLCASSLLGSDYNTIYFGEGSWLTVV.

The chain joins TRBV4-1 to TRBJ2-3; D unresolved. CDR1 MGHRA and CDR2 YSYEKL come from the germline V gene. There are 15 residues in the CDR3. Trimming shortened V by 0 bases and J by 1 base, and 8 bases separated the two germline ends. CDR3 region: CASSQDAVGTDTQYF. The CDR3 coding sequence is TGCGCCAGCAGCCAAGATGCGGTAGGCACAGATACGCAGTATTTT.

The rearrangement links TRBV6-1 to TRBJ2-5; 8 bases fit TRBD2. Germline loops: CDR1 MNHNS, CDR2 SASEGT. This CDR3 spans 16 amino acids. The trim removed 3 bases at V and 1 base at J, leaving 7 bases unmatched. The CDR3, as DNA: TGTGCCAGCAGTGATGGTCTAGCGGGCGGCCAAGAGACCCAGTACTTC. Translating gives CASSDGLAGGQETQYF.

In nucleotides, the CDR3 is TGCGCCAGCAGTGAGTCAGGGAAGCGGGAGAGTGAAGAGGAGCAGTTCTTC. Amino acids: CASSESGKRESEEEQFF. The rearrangement links TRBV10-1 to TRBJ2-1, with 8 bases fitting TRBD2. Germline-derived CDR1 and CDR2 are WNHNN and SYGVQD (reference sequence). Trimming at V came to 0 bases and at J to 10 bases, leaving 14 bases not matched to a gene. This CDR3 is 17 amino acids long.

The chain employs TRBV12-3 or TRBV12-4 and TRBJ2-7; unclear D gene. Trimming shortened V by 3 bases and J by 3 bases, and 9 bases separated the two germline ends. The CDR3 extends over 13 amino acids. The CDR3 reads CASSLELDYEQYF. The CDR3 region has the DNA TGTGCCAGCAGTTTGGAGCTCGACTACGAGCAGTACTTC.

The chain uses TRBV4-1 and TRBJ1-2, with D maybe TRBD1 (6 bases). The CDR3 runs to 16 residues. Trimming took off 3 bases at V and 0 bases at J, with 14 bases between the two ends. CDR1 is MGHRA and CDR2 is YSYEKL in the germline V gene. Written as DNA, the CDR3 is TGCGCCAGCAGCCAGGACAGTTACTTAGCTAACTATGGCTACACCTTC. Protein: CASSQDSYLANYGYTF.